These 6 T cell receptor beta chains came from one sample sequenced in a study of cytomegalovirus exposure and HLA in healthy donors. The PCR ran on 60 Vbeta and 13 Jbeta primers. TCRdb's copy holds only in-frame clones and misses some; the assay was immunoSEQ multiplex PCR. This listing includes around 100,000 clones. Sample: PBMCs. The receptors here all came from a man aged 25-45 years in good health and CMV-seronegative.

The rearrangement links TRBV11-3 to TRBJ2-2; 7 bases map to TRBD2. CDR1 and CDR2 from the germline V gene are SGHNT and YENEEA. The CDR3 totals 17 residues. J gave up 7 bases and V 4 bases, and 15 bases lay outside the gene matches. This CDR3 reads CASSSSKRGRSYGELFF. CDR3 in DNA: TGTGCCAGCAGCTCATCGAAGCGGGGCAGGTCTTACGGGGAGCTGTTTTTT.

The CDR3 DNA follows: TGTGCCTGGAGTGTACGGGGTAGGGGCAATCAGCCCCAGCATTTT. It translates to CAWSVRGRGNQPQHF. J is TRBJ1-5 and V is TRBV30, with D uncertain. Germline CDR1 and CDR2: GTSNPN and SVGIG (reference sequence). V dropped 0 bases and J dropped 2 bases, with 11 bases sitting between them. The CDR3 has 15 residues.

The V call is TRBV6-6, the J call TRBJ2-2; 7 nucleotides line up with TRBD1. The CDR3 has 12 residues. Germline lookup yields CDR1 MNHNY and CDR2 SVGAGI (reference sequence). The J segment lost 4 bases and the V segment lost 8 bases, leaving 1 base of the junction unmatched. The CDR3, as DNA: TGTGCCAGCCGGGACAGCACCGGGGAGCTGTTTTTT. This translates into CASRDSTGELFF.

This rearrangement joins TRBV2 to TRBJ2-5; 11 nucleotides agree with TRBD2. The germline CDR1 and CDR2 sequences are SNHLY and FYNNEI. The CDR3 totals 16 residues. The V and J ends lost 5 bases and 5 bases, in that order; junction bases with no gene match: 10. The CDR3, as DNA: TGTGCCAGCAGTCGAAGTAGCGGGGGGGGCTTCGAGACCCAGTACTTC. The encoded protein is CASSRSSGGGFETQYF.

V and J are TRBV11-3 and TRBJ2-1, with a tentative D call TRBD1 (7 bases). V was trimmed by 5 bases and J by 7 bases, leaving 15 bases between them. The germline V gene has CDR1 SGHNT and CDR2 YENEEA. CDR3 length: 14 residues. CDR3 sequence: CASSPRAGGNEQFF. The CDR3 nucleotides read TGTGCCAGCAGCCCTAGGGCAGGGGGGAATGAGCAGTTCTTC.

The V call is TRBV11-3, the J call TRBJ1-1, with D perhaps matching TRBD1 (6 bases). The V gene lost 3 bases and the J gene lost 1 base, with 6 bases spanning the gap. The CDR3 runs to 13 residues. Germline CDR1 and CDR2: SGHNT and YENEEA. DNA for the CDR3: TGTGCCAGCAGCTTCAGGGGGAACACTGAAGCTTTCTTT. Translating it yields CASSFRGNTEAFF.